The 10 T cell receptor beta chains presented below share a single source sample, sequenced in a study of T-cell memory formation after mild COVID-19. TCRdb independently ran MiXCR on the 5' RACE reads; one entry per CDR3 protein. This table holds approximately 180,000 distinct CDR3 sequences, roughly 17% found once. Sequencing was carried out using PBMCs or a T cell subset sorted from them (not recorded which). These receptors were collected from an adult woman who had mild COVID-19 (a few samples of this study predate the infection). Cell type and time point are not known.

This clonotype was counted between two and nine times. V gene TRBV29-1 combines with J gene TRBJ2-7; 9 bases align to TRBD1. CDR1 and CDR2 from the germline V gene are SQVTM and ANQGSEA. The CDR3 is made up of 12 amino acids. With V trimmed by 7 bases and J by 2 bases, 3 bases remained unmatched. The CDR3 sequence: CSAGDRAYEQYF. In DNA form, the CDR3 reads TGCAGCGCCGGGGACAGGGCCTACGAGCAGTACTTC.

This clonotype was seen more than once but under ten times. The chain recombines TRBV12-3 or TRBV12-4 with TRBJ2-3; D is ambiguous. Between the trimmed V and J ends, which lost 4 bases and 2 bases, there was a span of 7 bases. CDR3 length: 13 amino acids. The CDR3 region is CASSSRYTDTQYF. The DNA for the CDR3 is TGTGCCAGCAGTTCTAGGTACACAGATACGCAGTATTTT.

This clonotype turned up a few times. V is TRBV7-2 and J is TRBJ1-1, with 9 nucleotides matching TRBD1. Losses at the gene ends were 5 bases for V and 7 bases for J; bases not matched to a gene: 8. CDR1 is SGHTA and CDR2 is FQGNSA in the germline V gene. The CDR3 runs 14 residues. The CDR3 DNA reads TGTGCCAGCAGCGAGGGACAGGGTGAGGGTGAAGCTTTCTTT. Its protein is CASSEGQGEGEAFF.

This clonotype has more than one count but fewer than ten. V usage is TRBV12-3 or TRBV12-4 and J usage is TRBJ2-1; 9 nucleotides match TRBD2. The CDR3 is 14 amino acids. V dropped 10 bases and J dropped 3; count of bases not matched to a gene: 7. The CDR3 loop reads CATSRTSVYNEQFF. The CDR3 nucleotides are TGTGCCACCTCCAGGACTAGCGTCTACAATGAGCAGTTCTTC.

V and J are TRBV7-8 and TRBJ2-5; no firm D call. Germline lookup yields CDR1 SGHVS and CDR2 FQNEAQ. V was clipped by 3 bases and J by 2 bases, with 13 bases between them. The CDR3 runs 15 residues. CDR3 bases: TGTGCCAGCAGCTTGGCCTGGACGGAGCAAGAGACCCAGTACTTC. It encodes CASSLAWTEQETQYF. Together with reference TRBV7-8 and TRBJ2-5, the CDR3 gives the full variable domain: GAGVSQSPRYKVAKRGQDVALRCDPISGHVSLFWYQQALGQGPEFLTYFQNEAQLDKSGLPSDRFFAERPEGSVSTLKIQRTQQEDSAVYLCASSLAWTEQETQYFGPGTRLLVL.

This clonotype was recorded once. The V call is TRBV12-3 or TRBV12-4, the J call TRBJ1-2; D remains unclear. V was pared by 2 bases and J by 7 bases, with 8 bases between. The CDR3 length is 12 residues. CDR3 amino acids: CASSLFKAGYTF. The CDR3 DNA reads as TGTGCCAGCAGTTTATTCAAGGCTGGCTACACCTTC.

V and J are TRBV18 and TRBJ2-3; 8 positions match TRBD2. This CDR3 comprises 14 residues. Germline values: CDR1 KGHSH, CDR2 LQKENI. The V and J ends lost 3 bases and 6 bases, in that order; junction bases with no gene match: 5. CDR3 DNA sequence: TGTGCCAGCTCACCCGGGGGGGCTGATGATACGCAGTATTTT. Translating it yields CASSPGGADDTQYF.

The table lists this clonotype with a few counts. The rearrangement uses TRBV12-3 or TRBV12-4 and TRBJ1-1, with D perhaps matching TRBD1 (6 bases). Trimming took off 6 bases at V and 0 bases at J, with 11 bases between the two ends. The CDR3 covers 14 residues. CDR3 coding DNA: TGTGCCAGCAGGGAGACAGGAATGAACACTGAAGCTTTCTTT. Protein: CASRETGMNTEAFF.

This chain uses TRBV9 with TRBJ2-3; D may be TRBD1 (5 bases). Germline loops: CDR1 SGDLS, CDR2 YYNGEE. V was trimmed by 2 bases and J by 1 base, leaving 14 bases between them. The CDR3 covers 16 residues. The CDR3 loop reads CASSVRGQPRTDTQYF. The DNA of the CDR3 is TGTGCCAGCAGCGTTAGGGGCCAGCCTCGCACAGATACGCAGTATTTT.

The J gene is TRBJ1-4, the V gene TRBV29-1; D is possibly TRBD1 (5 bases). Germline loops: CDR1 SQVTM, CDR2 ANQGSEA. The V end lost 0 bases, the J end lost 9 bases, and 20 bases lay between the germline ends. There are 16 residues in the CDR3. The CDR3 here is CSVEDGARYGRKKLFF. The DNA for the CDR3 is TGCAGCGTTGAAGATGGGGCCCGATACGGAAGAAAAAAACTGTTTTTT.